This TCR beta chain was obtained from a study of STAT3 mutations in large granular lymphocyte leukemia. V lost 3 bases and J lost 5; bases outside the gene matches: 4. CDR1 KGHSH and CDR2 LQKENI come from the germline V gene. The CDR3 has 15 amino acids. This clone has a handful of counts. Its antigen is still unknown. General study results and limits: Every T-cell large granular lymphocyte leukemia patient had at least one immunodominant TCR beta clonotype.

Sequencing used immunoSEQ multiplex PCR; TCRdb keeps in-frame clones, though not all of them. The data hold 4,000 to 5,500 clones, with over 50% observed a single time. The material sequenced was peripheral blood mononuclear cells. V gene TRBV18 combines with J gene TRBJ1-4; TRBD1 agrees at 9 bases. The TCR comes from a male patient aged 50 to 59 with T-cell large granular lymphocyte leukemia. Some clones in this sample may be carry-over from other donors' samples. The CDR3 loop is CASSPGQGMNEKLFF. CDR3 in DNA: TGTGCCAGCTCACCTGGACAGGGGATGAATGAAAAACTGTTTTTT.